This T cell receptor beta chain was retrieved from a study of monozygotic twins with inflammatory bowel disease. Investigators made cDNA in eight separate reactions per sample. TCRdb processed the 5' RACE reads again and assigns one entry to each CDR3 protein, with no DNA. This listing includes nearly 450,000 distinct CDR3 sequences. Sequencing was carried out using blood. The sequence derives from a human donor with ulcerative colitis or Crohn's disease, or a healthy co-twin of an affected twin (not recorded which).

CDR3 protein: CASSQVGYNEQFF. The chain combines TRBV4-3 with TRBJ2-1. Germline V lookup: CDR1 LGHNA, CDR2 YSLEER. The CDR3 runs to 13 residues.